The entry below describes one T cell receptor beta chain. The antigen is undetermined. It was version v3.0 of the immunoSEQ assay that was run at survey level. This table comes from immunoSEQ multiplex PCR, and its TCRdb copy is limited to in-frame clones, with some not included. The table lists nearly 25,000 clones, 70% to 80% of them singletons. This record comes from a study of long-term antiretroviral therapy in people with HIV. General study results and limits: Repertoires with HIV possessed tighter CDR3 length spans than those of controls. Pre-ART-expanded clones dominated the repertoire at all time points.

V lost 10 bases, J lost 2 bases, and 21 bases lay in between. CDR3 length equals 15 residues. CDR1 and CDR2 (germline): MNHEY, SVGAGI. This rearrangement joins TRBV6-5 to TRBJ2-7; a possible D gene is TRBD2 (6 bases). The specimen comprised unsorted PBMCs, sampled 1.2 years after starting antiretroviral therapy. The receptor comes from a woman in her thirties or forties with HIV. The CDR3 protein is CATLHRGIIPYEQYF. DNA of the CDR3: TGTGCCACCCTTCATCGGGGGATAATCCCCTACGAGCAGTACTTC.